These 5 T cell receptor beta chains came from one sample sequenced in a study of shared clonotypes between healthy human individuals (dated by TCRdb to 2018 to 2021). Library creation used the immunoSEQ multiplex PCR assay. TCRdb's version of the immuneACCESS table is confined to in-frame rearrangements and falls short of the full clone set. An unresolved V gene accounts for under half of the shortfall where checked; the remainder is of unknown origin. This sample holds around 500,000 clones; 70% to 80% were observed only once. The top ten constitute approximately 13% of the sample. Sequencing was done on a sample of PBMCs. These receptors originate from a woman aged 35 to 49 in good health. Some clones in this sample may be carry-over from other donors' samples.

The V call is TRBV5-1, the J call TRBJ2-2, with D possibly matching TRBD2 (5 bases). V lost 4 bases to trimming and J lost 6 bases, with 16 bases between them. CDR1 SGHRS and CDR2 YFSETQ come from the germline V gene. The CDR3 covers 15 residues. CDR3 amino acids: CASSPFAGEAGELFF. CDR3 sequence (DNA): TGCGCCAGCAGCCCCTTTGCCGGGGAAGCCGGGGAGCTGTTTTTT.

CDR3 sequence: CASSGLTGLTNTEAFF. The CDR3 bases are TGTGCCAGCAGTGGACTAACAGGGCTGACGAACACTGAAGCTTTCTTT. The chain combines TRBV27 with TRBJ1-1; maybe TRBD1 (6 bases). Germline V gives CDR1 MNHEY, CDR2 SMNVEV (reference sequence). The ends were cut back, 5 bases at V and 1 base at J, with 17 bases in the middle. This CDR3 spans 16 amino acids.

As to this clone: A junction end diverges from the germline sequence, so it may reflect a read error. The chain carries TRBV6-1 and TRBJ1-2; a possible D gene is TRBD1 (5 bases). CDR1 and CDR2 (germline): MNHNS, SASEGT. This CDR3 is built from 17 residues. The CDR3 coding sequence is TGTGCCATCAGTGAGGTTATATCGAGGGGCAAGTTTATTGGCTACACCTTC. The encoded protein is CAISEVISRGKFIGYTF.

The V call is TRBV5-6, the J call TRBJ2-7; D ambiguous. The CDR3 has 14 amino acids. CDR1 is SGHDT, CDR2 YYEEEE, per germline. V lost 4 bases to trimming and J lost 0 bases, with 11 bases between them. The chain's CDR3 is CASSRARSSYEQYF. DNA for the CDR3: TGTGCCAGCAGCCGGGCCCGTAGCTCCTACGAGCAGTACTTC.

The V gene is TRBV12-1, the J gene TRBJ2-3. TRBV12-1 is recorded as a pseudogene. This CDR3 has 16 residues. CDR3 region: CASSVRQGGGADTQYF. CDR3 bases: TGTGCCAGCAGCGTTCGACAGGGAGGGGGGGCAGATACGCAGTATTTT.